The following is a T cell receptor beta chain sequence with its context. Its antigen target is currently unknown. Base qualities are not at hand, and no much larger clone is one base apart. TCRbeta CDR3 regions were amplified from genomic DNA using the immunoSEQ Assay, a bias-controlled multiplex PCR. In the source study's methods: The number of nucleated cells in each sample was estimated by amplification of reference gene primers within the assay. Sequence reads were collapsed and filtered to measure the absolute abundance of every unique TCRbeta CDR3 rearrangement. For each sample, productive Simpson clonality was calculated as the square root of Simpson's diversity index across productive rearrangements. The immuneACCESS repertoire file appears here via TCRdb, limited to in-frame rearrangements. These files lack a portion of the clones; in checked studies, under half of the deficit traces to unresolved V genes, and the cause of the others is not known. The V and J calls and clone size are taken from that table; D and trimming were inferred from the DNA. This sample holds some 210,000 clones; around 84% were observed only once. Under 4.5% of the sample is held by the ten biggest clonotypes.

Taken from cysteine to phenylalanine, the CDR3 has 16 residues. Only the CDR3 DNA stays, 48 bases, in frame from base 1. The CDR1 and CDR2 encoded by the germline V gene (reference sequence) are LNHNV and YYDKDF. V loses 1 base, J loses 0 bases, and the germline ends lie 11 bases apart. The sample is drawn from a study of blood T cell repertoires in COVID-19 (TCRdb year 2020). A note on the overall study: Samples from collaborators originated in the United States, Italy and Spain and spanned both the acute and convalescent phases of COVID-19. The material from the prospective study consisted of cDNA or gDNA derived from T cells, B-cell-depleted T cells, or PBMCs. The repertoires were made available in a free public database intended to serve as a resource for research on the immune response to SARS-CoV-2. The sample metadata nearly always contained a de-identified subject ID, COVID-19 status, age in years and sex. HLA class I and class II types, where available, came from metadata supplied by the sample provider rather than from assay-based typing. Samples were obtained from the ongoing ImmuneRACE study (first 160 participants) and from over a thousand subjects provided by 6 global collaborators. Subjects who had been exposed to COVID-19, were actively infected with it, or had recovered from it provided the deeply sampled blood TCRbeta repertoires that made up the dataset.

Participants in the prospective study were aged about 18 to 90 years, lived in some 24 United States geographic areas, and enrolled through a virtual design. To assign participants to cohorts, the prospective study relied on clinical history that participants themselves reported in a screening survey and a study questionnaire. In the prospective study, whole blood, serum and a nasopharyngeal or oropharyngeal swab were collected from each participant by mobile phlebotomists. Participants in the prospective study had the option to provide additional blood draws and questionnaires over an approximately 2-month period. Before DNA extraction, blood samples from the prospective study were shipped at room temperature or frozen. What the work shows at the level of the full study, not this receptor alone: How much clinical and demographic metadata was included differed by source and by participant, and the metadata was provided uncurated.

The sequenced material came from PBMCs or T cells enriched from blood (not recorded which). Here the chain combines TRBV15 and TRBJ2-3; the D gene identity is not certain. The source of this sequence is a man aged 30 to 45 with acute COVID-19. The sequence in DNA is TGTGCCACCAGCAGAGGAAGAGCCACTAGCACAGATACGCAGTATTTT. It translates to CATSRGRATSTDTQYF.